This TCR beta chain was sequenced for a study of blood T cell repertoires in COVID-19. Whole-study context: Sources were T cells, B-cell-depleted T cells, or PBMCs; the material itself was cDNA or gDNA.

Germline V gives CDR1 MNHEY, CDR2 SVGAGI. The CDR3 covers 13 residues. The V end lost 4 bases, the J end lost 7 bases, and 11 bases lay between the germline ends. Clones were sequenced by immunoSEQ multiplex PCR, and TCRdb holds only the in-frame ones, with some missing. Here the sample spans about 110,000 clones, about 83% being singletons. The chain uses TRBV6-5 and TRBJ1-5, with D unresolved. Sequencing used peripheral blood. The sequence derives from an older woman with acute or convalescent COVID-19. The CDR3 loop reads CASSSGIRQPQHF. In DNA, the CDR3 is TGTGCCAGCAGTTCCGGGATTAGGCAGCCCCAGCATTTT.